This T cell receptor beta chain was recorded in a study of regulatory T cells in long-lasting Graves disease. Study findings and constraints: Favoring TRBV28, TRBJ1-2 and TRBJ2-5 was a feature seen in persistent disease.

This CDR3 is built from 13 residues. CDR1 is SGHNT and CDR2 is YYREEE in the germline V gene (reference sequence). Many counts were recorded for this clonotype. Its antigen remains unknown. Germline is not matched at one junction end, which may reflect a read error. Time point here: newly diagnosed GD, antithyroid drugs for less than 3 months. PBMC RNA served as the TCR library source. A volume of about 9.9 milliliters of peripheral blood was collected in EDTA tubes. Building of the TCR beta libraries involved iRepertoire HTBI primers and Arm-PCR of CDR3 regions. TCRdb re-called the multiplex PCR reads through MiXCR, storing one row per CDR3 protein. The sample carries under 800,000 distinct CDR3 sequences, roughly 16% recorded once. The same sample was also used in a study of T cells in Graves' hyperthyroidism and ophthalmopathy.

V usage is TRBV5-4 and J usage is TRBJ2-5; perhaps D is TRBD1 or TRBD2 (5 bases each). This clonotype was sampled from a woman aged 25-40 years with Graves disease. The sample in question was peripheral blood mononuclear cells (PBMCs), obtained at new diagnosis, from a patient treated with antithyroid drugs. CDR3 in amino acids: CASSLGRKETQYF. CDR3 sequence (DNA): TGTGCCAGCAGTTTGGGACGGAAAGAGACCCAGTACTTC.